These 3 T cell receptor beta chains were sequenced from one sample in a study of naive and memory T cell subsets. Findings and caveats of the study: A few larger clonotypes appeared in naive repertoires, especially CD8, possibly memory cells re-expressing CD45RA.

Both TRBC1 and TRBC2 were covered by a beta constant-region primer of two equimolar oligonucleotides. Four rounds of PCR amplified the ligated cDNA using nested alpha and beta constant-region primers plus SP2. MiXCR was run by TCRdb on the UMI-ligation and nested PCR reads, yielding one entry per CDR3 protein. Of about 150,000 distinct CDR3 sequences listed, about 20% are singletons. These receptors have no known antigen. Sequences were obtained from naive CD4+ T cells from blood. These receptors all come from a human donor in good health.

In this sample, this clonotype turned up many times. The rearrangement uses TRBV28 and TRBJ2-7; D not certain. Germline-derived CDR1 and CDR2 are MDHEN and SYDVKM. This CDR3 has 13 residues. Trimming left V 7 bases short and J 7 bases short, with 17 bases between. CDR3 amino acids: CASTRQESREQYF. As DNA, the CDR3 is TGTGCCAGCACGCGGCAGGAGTCTAGGGAGCAGTACTTC.

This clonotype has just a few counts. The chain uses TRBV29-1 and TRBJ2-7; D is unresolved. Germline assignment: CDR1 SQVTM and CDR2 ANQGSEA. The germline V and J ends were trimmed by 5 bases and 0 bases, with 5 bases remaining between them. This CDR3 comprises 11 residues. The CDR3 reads CSVRRSYEQYF. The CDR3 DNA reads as TGCAGCGTTCGGCGCTCCTACGAGCAGTACTTC.

CDR3 nucleotide sequence: TGTGCCAGCAGTGAAGGACTGGACGGAATCACTGAAGCTTTCTTT. Protein sequence: CASSEGLDGITEAFF. The chain has TRBV6-1 and TRBJ1-1; D is ambiguous. V dropped 1 base and J dropped 4 bases, with 13 bases sitting between them. Germline V lookup: CDR1 MNHNS, CDR2 SASEGT. This CDR3 is 15 amino acids long.